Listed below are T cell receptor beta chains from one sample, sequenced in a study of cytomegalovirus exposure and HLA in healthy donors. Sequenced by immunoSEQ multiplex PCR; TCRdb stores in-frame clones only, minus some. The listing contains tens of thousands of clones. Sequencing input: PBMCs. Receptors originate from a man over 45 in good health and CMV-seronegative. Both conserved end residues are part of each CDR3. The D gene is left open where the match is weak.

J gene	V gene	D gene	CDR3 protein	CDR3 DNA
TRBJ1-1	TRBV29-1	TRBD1	CSVKKGAGDTEAFF	TGCAGCGTTAAAAAGGGGGCTGGGGACACTGAAGCTTTCTTT
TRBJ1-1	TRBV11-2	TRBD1	CASSPGDRANTEAFF	TGTGCCAGCAGCCCCGGCGACAGGGCTAACACTGAAGCTTTCTTT
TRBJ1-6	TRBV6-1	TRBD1	CASSAPTGETNSPLHF	TGTGCCAGCAGTGCCCCGACAGGGGAGACGAATTCACCCCTCCACTTT
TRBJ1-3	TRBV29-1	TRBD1	CSVDPGQGNTIYF	TGCAGCGTTGATCCGGGACAGGGAAACACCATATATTTT
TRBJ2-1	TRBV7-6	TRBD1	CASSQTGAHNEQFF	TGTGCCAGCAGTCAAACAGGGGCCCACAATGAGCAGTTCTTC
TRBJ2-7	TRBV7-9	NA	CASSVKRQGAHSYEQYF	TGTGCCAGCAGCGTGAAGAGGCAGGGTGCACACTCCTACGAGCAGTACTTC
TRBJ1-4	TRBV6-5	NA	CASSGKGARREKLFF	TGTGCCAGCAGTGGGAAAGGGGCCCGTCGGGAAAAACTGTTTTTT
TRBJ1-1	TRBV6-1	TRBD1	CASSEETGGSSEAFF	TGTGCCAGCAGTGAAGAAACAGGGGGCTCGTCTGAAGCTTTCTTT
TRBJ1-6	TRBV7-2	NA	CASSPMGGHSPLHF	TGTGCCAGCAGCCCAATGGGGGGGCATTCACCCCTCCACTTT
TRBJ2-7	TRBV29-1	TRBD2	CSVDLAGGRFEQYF	TGCAGCGTCGATCTAGCGGGGGGAAGGTTCGAGCAGTACTTC
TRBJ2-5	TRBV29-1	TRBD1	CSVHIQGETQYF	TGCAGCGTGCACATACAGGGGGAGACCCAGTACTTC
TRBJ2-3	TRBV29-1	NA	CSVEDAGITSTDTQYF	TGCAGCGTTGAAGATGCGGGGATAACTAGCACAGATACGCAGTATTTT
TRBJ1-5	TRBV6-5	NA	CASSYSGDQPQHF	TGTGCCAGCAGTTATTCGGGGGACCAGCCCCAGCATTTT
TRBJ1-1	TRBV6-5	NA	CASSYVPTGTEAFF	TGTGCCAGCAGTTACGTGCCCACGGGGACTGAAGCTTTCTTT
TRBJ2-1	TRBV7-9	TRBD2	CASQRGYEQFF	TGTGCCAGCCAGCGGGGGTATGAGCAGTTCTTC
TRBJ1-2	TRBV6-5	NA	CASSYGGTLYGYTF	TGTGCCAGCAGTTACGGCGGGACCCTCTATGGCTACACCTTC
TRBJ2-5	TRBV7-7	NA	CASSFTAPETQYF	TGTGCTAGCAGCTTCACAGCACCGGAGACCCAGTACTTC